This T cell receptor (beta chain) was sequenced during a study of post-analysis software for immune sequencing data (dated by TCRdb to the mid-2010s). In terms of the full investigation: Disease courses on record covered relapsing-remitting, secondary progressive and progressive-relapsing multiple sclerosis, though some patients had no subtype annotation. Patient repertoires were compared against roughly 10 previously published healthy control repertoires from donors aged roughly 6 to 27 years. A subset of samples was prepared in parallel using single-end sample barcoding, then pooled and co-amplified after Illumina adapter ligation.

To demonstrate the VDJtools post-analysis software, the study profiled TCR beta repertoires from the peripheral blood of around 13 young patients with multiple sclerosis. Multiple sclerosis patients were children and adolescents aged about 6 to 15 years. The CDR3 contains 15 residues, cysteine and phenylalanine counted. The entry retains the CDR3 DNA only, 45 bases that are in frame from base 1. V lost 1 base and J lost 3 bases, and the count of bases not matched to a germline gene is 2. From a lookup of the germline V gene (reference sequence), CDR1 and CDR2 are PRHDT and FYEKMQ. Worth noting for this clonotype: No antigen is known for it. No clone much larger than this one lies a single base away; base qualities are absent.

Overall study results and their limits: The control group was slightly older than the multiple sclerosis patient group. Multiple sclerosis patients had significantly lower normalized Chao1 diversity than controls, a result that suggests substantial peripheral T-cell clonal expansion. Patients showed significantly higher frequencies than controls for 4 or 5 TRBV segments, among them TRBV5-6, TRBV5-1 and TRBV20-1. Direct clustering with F measure showed strong co-clustering of samples prepared in the same batch, prompting a batch-effect correction.

The library was built by means of PCR. The reads were generated on an Illumina HiSeq 2500. Unique molecular identifiers were incorporated into TCR beta cDNA libraries to reduce PCR and sequencing biases. Some 500,000 cDNA molecules were obtained for every 1 to 10 million input T cells, so each molecule roughly corresponded to one T cell. The same protocol used for the earlier healthy control dataset was applied to prepare and sequence the patient libraries. Samples belonging to the same batch were prepared together, multiplexed and sequenced on a shared HiSeq lane. The source study handled its data this way. Raw barcoded reads were processed with MIGEC, and single-read molecular identifier groups were discarded before consensus assembly and CDR3 extraction. VDJtools was used for post-analysis of the clonotype tables, and diversity was normalized by down-sampling every dataset to the size of the smallest sample. To correct batch-related cross-sample contamination, repertoire overlap clustering matched CDR3 amino acid sequences but not nucleotide sequences. Using fastp trimming at Q25 and MiXCR clonotype assembly, TCRdb reanalyzed the public sequencing data and kept in-frame beta chains. Each record represents a unique CDR3 protein, reported with the most common genes and DNA among its rows. The authors' filters were not applied to this entry. The table for this sample lists about 770,000 distinct CDR3 sequences; 46% of them were counted only once. The leading ten clones occupy 4.9% of the sample.

This sequence uses TRBV13 and TRBJ2-5, with 10 bases in between that match TRBD2. Sequencing was done on a sample of blood. The source is a girl between 5 and 17 years old with multiple sclerosis. The nucleotides read TGTGCCAGCAGCTTAGCGCTAGCGGGAGAAGAGACCCAGTACTTC. Protein translation: CASSLALAGEETQYF.